A single sample is the source of the 9 T cell receptor beta chains below, sequenced in a study of cytomegalovirus exposure and HLA in healthy donors. PCR employed 60 Vbeta and 13 Jbeta primers. Clones were read by immunoSEQ multiplex PCR, and TCRdb kept only the in-frame ones, dropping some. The sample lists about 190,000 clones, 82% seen once, with less than 0.85% in the top ten. The sequenced sample consisted of PBMCs. The receptors shown here come from a woman between 18 and 30 years old in good health and CMV-seronegative.

The chain recombines TRBV10-1 with TRBJ2-1; 9 positions agree with TRBD2. CDR1 WNHNN and CDR2 SYGVQD come from the germline V gene (reference sequence). The J segment lost 0 bases and the V segment lost 6 bases, leaving 12 bases of the junction unmatched. This CDR3 comprises 18 residues. CDR3 sequence reads: CASRTRRTSVLSYNEQFF. CDR3 DNA: TGCGCCAGCAGAACCCGGCGGACTAGCGTCCTCTCCTACAATGAGCAGTTCTTC.

The gene calls are TRBV27 and TRBJ2-1, with 10 bases lining up with TRBD1. The CDR3 sequence is 15 residues long. V trimming: 5 bases; J trimming: 5 bases; junction bases outside the gene matches: 6. CDR1 and CDR2 (germline): MNHEY, SMNVEV (reference sequence). CDR3 DNA: TGTGCCAGCAGTCCGAGGACAGGGGGGGACAATGAGCAGTTCTTC. It specifies CASSPRTGGDNEQFF.

J is TRBJ1-2 and V is TRBV6-4, with 7 bases that match TRBD1. This CDR3 contains 14 residues. Germline CDR1 and CDR2: MRHNA and SNTAGT. The V segment lost 5 bases and the J segment 8 bases; nucleotides outside the gene matches: 11. Here the CDR3 DNA reads TGTGCCAGCAGTCCTCGACAGGGCCTACGAGGCTACACCTTC. Residues: CASSPRQGLRGYTF.

V is TRBV11-2 and J is TRBJ2-1, with TRBD2 identical over 8 bases. The CDR3 is 16 amino acids. The germline V gene encodes CDR1 SGHAT and CDR2 FQNNGV. With V trimmed by 3 bases and J by 6 bases, 10 bases remained unmatched. This CDR3 reads CASSFTYGTSFNEQFF. In DNA, the CDR3 is TGTGCCAGCAGCTTCACCTACGGGACTAGTTTCAATGAGCAGTTCTTC.

The V and J genes are TRBV7-9 and TRBJ2-5; D possibly corresponds to TRBD2 (6 bases). Germline CDR1 SEHNR, CDR2 FQNEAQ (reference sequence). With 6 bases removed from V and 2 bases from J, the gap between germline ends came to 19 bases. CDR3 length: 16 amino acids. CDR3 bases: TGTGCCAGCAGTCCTCTAGGGAGGAGAGATCAAGAGACCCAGTACTTC. This translates into CASSPLGRRDQETQYF.

This CDR3 reads CAVQVGSGADTQYF. In nucleotides, the CDR3 is TGTGCCGTTCAGGTGGGGAGTGGCGCAGATACGCAGTATTTT. The V gene is TRBV6-1, the J gene TRBJ2-3; tentatively, D is TRBD2 (5 bases). The CDR3 spans 14 residues. The V end was cut by 11 bases, the J end by 4 bases, with 19 bases between. Germline V gene data show CDR1 as MNHNS and CDR2 as SASEGT.

V and J are TRBV11-1 and TRBJ2-7; no reliable D call. Trimming took 0 bases from V and 3 from J, leaving 6 bases between them. The germline V gene has CDR1 SGHAT and CDR2 FQDESV (reference sequence). The CDR3 totals 13 residues. This chain's CDR3 is CASSLAAHYEQYF. The CDR3 DNA is TGTGCCAGCAGCTTAGCGGCCCACTACGAGCAGTACTTC.

This clone has only a few counts. The chain couples TRBV15 to TRBJ2-5; 8 nucleotides align to TRBD2. V dropped 1 base and J dropped 2; count of bases not matched to a gene: 6. CDR1 is LNHNV, CDR2 YYDKDF, per germline (reference sequence). The CDR3 has 16 residues. The CDR3: CATSRASGSIQETQYF. The CDR3, as DNA: TGTGCCACCAGCAGAGCCAGCGGGAGTATACAAGAGACCCAGTACTTC.

The chain couples TRBV5-1 to TRBJ2-3; 16 bases line up with TRBD2. The germline V gene has CDR1 SGHRS and CDR2 YFSETQ. The CDR3 length is 18 residues. The V segment lost 6 bases and the J segment 1 base; nucleotides outside the gene matches: 8. CDR3 amino acids: CASTRGLAGGRGTDTQYF. The CDR3 DNA follows: TGCGCCAGCACCCGGGGACTAGCGGGGGGGCGAGGCACAGATACGCAGTATTTT.